Here is one TCR beta chain with its context. The antigen is undetermined. The data were taken from a study of T cell repertoires in cytomegalovirus infection. MiXCR, applied by TCRdb to the reads, yields one record per CDR3 protein. The repertoire holds hundreds of thousands of distinct CDR3 sequences, with around a third as singletons. Germline V gene lookup returns CDR1 MGHRA and CDR2 YSYEKL. The ends were cut back, 0 bases at V and 7 bases at J, with 10 bases in the middle. The CDR3 runs 15 residues. Whole-study results and caveats: The ex vivo response showed dominance by HLA-C-restricted CMV-specific TCR beta clonotypes.

This chain connects TRBV4-1 to TRBJ1-6; maybe TRBD1 (5 bases). The clonotype was recovered from a human donor in good health (CMV status not recorded). Some clones in this sample may be carry-over from other donors' samples. Material: cultured PBMCs, obtained from culture after CMV antigen stimulation. The CDR3 bases are TGCGCCAGCAGCCAAGAACCTGGGGGGAATTCACCCCTCCACTTT. Its translation is CASSQEPGGNSPLHF.